The 21 T cell receptor beta chains in this list originate from one sample, sequenced in a study of CD8+CD57+ T cells in acquired aplastic anemia. Genomic DNA templated the TCR beta VDJ and CDR3 profiling. TCRdb analysed the reads with MiXCR anew, one entry per CDR3 protein. The sample has around 180,000 distinct CDR3 sequences; about 64% are singletons. The sequenced sample consisted of sorted CD4+, CD8+, or CD8+CD57+ T cells (not recorded which) from PBMCs. The receptors originated from a human donor with severe aplastic anemia or a healthy control (not recorded which).

Concerning this clonotype: One end of the junction varies from germline; a read error may be responsible. The V call is TRBV5-4, the J call TRBJ1-6; D unclear. CDR1 is SGHNT and CDR2 is YYREEE in the germline V gene (reference sequence). The CDR3 is made up of 14 amino acids. CDR3 in amino acids: CASSQESGYSPLHF. The CDR3 DNA reads as TGCGCCAGCAGCCAAGAATCGGGGTATTCACCCCTCCACTTT.

This chain joins TRBV2 and TRBJ1-4; the match to TRBD1 covers 10 bases. CDR3 size: 14 residues. V trimming: 6 bases; J trimming: 8 bases; junction bases outside the gene matches: 6. Germline CDR1 reads SNHLY; CDR2 reads FYNNEI. CDR3 coding DNA: TGTGCCAGCAGACGGGACAGGGGACAAGAAAAACTGTTTTTT. Translated: CASRRDRGQEKLFF.

The chain combines TRBV20-1 with TRBJ2-1; the D gene could be TRBD1 or TRBD2 (6 bases each). Germline V gene data show CDR1 as DFQATT and CDR2 as SNEGSKA (reference sequence). V lost 0 bases and J lost 7, with 16 bases in between. The CDR3 covers 15 residues. The CDR3 DNA is TGCAGTGCTAGAGAGAGGGGGGCTACGGGGAATGAGCAGTTCTTC. Its translation is CSARERGATGNEQFF.

The J gene is TRBJ1-4, the V gene TRBV7-9; D call uncertain. CDR1 and CDR2 (germline): SEHNR, FQNEAQ (reference sequence). CDR3 length equals 15 residues. V lost 5 bases and J 4 bases, leaving 14 bases between the germline ends. CDR3 bases: TGTGCCAGCAGCCCCTCTGACCGCGATAATGAAAAACTGTTTTTT. As protein: CASSPSDRDNEKLFF. The complete variable domain, with remaining parts taken from reference TRBV7-9 and TRBJ1-4, reads DTGVSQNPRHKITKRGQNVTFRCDPISEHNRLYWYRQTLGQGPEFLTYFQNEAQLEKSRLLSDRFSAERPKGSFSTLEIQRTEQGDSAMYLCASSPSDRDNEKLFFGSGTQLSVL.

This chain joins TRBV29-1 and TRBJ1-1; 8 positions agree with TRBD1. V lost 3 bases and J lost 5; bases outside the gene matches: 2. The CDR3 is 12 residues long. Germline CDR1 SQVTM, CDR2 ANQGSEA. CDR3 in amino acids: CSVDRGQTEAFF. CDR3 bases: TGCAGCGTTGACAGGGGGCAAACTGAAGCTTTCTTT.

In this sample, this clonotype turned up a few times. V and J are TRBV20-1 and TRBJ1-5; 8 nucleotides agree with TRBD1. V was pared by 5 bases and J by 4 bases, with 4 bases of the junction left unmatched. This CDR3 region has 13 residues. CDR1 and CDR2 from the germline V gene are DFQATT and SNEGSKA (reference sequence). The CDR3 nucleotides read TGCAGTGCTCCCAGGGGGCTGAATCAGCCCCAGCATTTT. Translating it yields CSAPRGLNQPQHF.

The CDR3 DNA follows: TGTGCCAGCAGTGAGAGAGGGGGAGGCCAGTTCTTC. This encodes CASSERGGGQFF. This chain uses TRBV2 with TRBJ2-1; D is tentatively TRBD1 or TRBD2 (6 bases each). There are 12 residues in the CDR3. The V end lost 3 bases, the J end lost 13 bases, and 13 bases lay between the germline ends. Germline-derived CDR1 and CDR2 are SNHLY and FYNNEI.

The genes are TRBV20-1 and TRBJ1-1; D remains unclear. This CDR3 has 13 residues. V lost 4 bases and J lost 1, with 10 bases in between. Germline V gene sequence: CDR1 DFQATT, CDR2 SNEGSKA (reference sequence). Here the CDR3 DNA reads TGCAGTGCTAATGCCCAGGAGAACACTGAAGCTTTCTTT. Translating gives CSANAQENTEAFF.

This chain connects TRBV5-4 to TRBJ1-2, with a possible D match to TRBD1 (5 bases). The ends were cut back, 4 bases at V and 5 bases at J, with 15 bases in the middle. This CDR3 region has 14 residues. Germline CDR1 reads SGHNT; CDR2 reads YYREEE (reference sequence). DNA for the CDR3: TGTGCCAGCAGCGGGGGAGATCGACGGTATGGCTACACCTTC. Translating it yields CASSGGDRRYGYTF.

This chain connects TRBV20-1 to TRBJ2-2; possibly TRBD1 for D (7 bases). V was cut by 6 bases and J by 4 bases, with 18 bases left in between. The CDR3 loop spans 15 amino acids. Germline assignment: CDR1 DFQATT and CDR2 SNEGSKA (reference sequence). The chain's CDR3 is CSAIRQGGATGELFF. CDR3 nucleotides: TGCAGTGCCATACGACAGGGAGGTGCCACCGGGGAGCTGTTTTTT.

This clonotype was recorded a few times. The chain links TRBV7-2 to TRBJ2-7, with D possibly TRBD1 on 6 matching bases. CDR3 size: 14 residues. Germline-derived CDR1 and CDR2 are SGHTA and FQGNSA. The V end lost 5 bases, the J end lost 2 bases, and 13 bases lay between the germline ends. CDR3 DNA sequence: TGTGCCAGCAGCATCAACAGGGCTACCTACGAGCAGTACTTC. It is translated as CASSINRATYEQYF.

The chain couples TRBV4-1 to TRBJ1-4; D gene uncertain. Germline assignment: CDR1 MGHRA and CDR2 YSYEKL. CDR3 length: 14 residues. The germline V and J ends were trimmed by 0 bases and 8 bases, with 10 bases remaining between them. DNA for the CDR3: TGCGCCAGCAGCCAAGAACGTGTCCGGGAAAAACTGTTTTTT. Protein sequence: CASSQERVREKLFF.

Of note for this clonotype: This CDR3 is missing its conserved last phenylalanine or tryptophan, likely due to a read error. The V gene is TRBV7-6, the J gene TRBJ2-7; TRBD1 agrees at 8 bases. V shed 0 bases and J 3 bases; nucleotides not matched to a gene: 13. Germline CDR1 SGHVS, CDR2 FNYEAQ. The CDR3 consists of 18 residues. CDR3 in DNA: TGTGCCAGCAGCTTAGCTGGGAAGGCAGGGGGCGCCGTCTACGAGCAGTACTCC. Translation gives CASSLAGKAGGAVYEQYS.

In its sample, this clonotype was seen a few times. The chain couples TRBV7-8 to TRBJ1-1; D might be TRBD1 (6 bases). Germline loops: CDR1 SGHVS, CDR2 FQNEAQ. The CDR3 has 14 amino acids. V lost 0 bases and J lost 1, with 6 bases in between. The CDR3: CASSLARGNTEAFF. For the CDR3, the DNA is TGTGCCAGCAGCTTAGCCAGGGGGAACACTGAAGCTTTCTTT.

V and J are TRBV5-4 and TRBJ1-1; TRBD1 is a possible D gene (5 bases). Trimming took 2 bases from V and 3 from J, leaving 14 bases between them. Per the germline V gene, CDR1 is SGHNT and CDR2 is YYREEE (reference sequence). The CDR3 has 15 residues. CDR3 region: CASSLGRGGHTEAFF. The CDR3 DNA reads TGTGCCAGCAGCTTAGGTAGGGGAGGGCACACTGAAGCTTTCTTT.

The chain's CDR3 is CSVQYNYGYTF. CDR3 coding DNA: TGCAGCGTTCAATATAACTATGGCTACACCTTC. This chain uses TRBV29-1 with TRBJ1-2; no clear D. Trimming pared 5 bases from V and 1 base from J, leaving 5 bases between. Germline V CDR1 and CDR2: SQVTM, ANQGSEA. There are 11 residues in the CDR3.

The chain couples TRBV19 to TRBJ1-3; TRBD1 is a possible D gene (5 bases). V shed 10 bases and J shed 1 base, with 20 bases lying between them. Germline V gene sequence: CDR1 LNHDA, CDR2 SQIVND (reference sequence). This CDR3 comprises 16 residues. DNA of the CDR3: TGTGCCACCAGACCAGGGCCCTCCTCTTCTGGAAACACCATATATTTT. Protein sequence: CATRPGPSSSGNTIYF.

The chain has TRBV2 and TRBJ2-3; 14 bases align to TRBD2. The CDR3 length is 16 residues. Germline values: CDR1 SNHLY, CDR2 FYNNEI. J lost 7 bases, V lost 3 bases, and 6 bases had no gene match. CDR3: CASSESGLAGVYTQYF. CDR3 coding DNA: TGTGCCAGCAGTGAGTCGGGACTAGCGGGAGTTTATACGCAGTATTTT.

The genes are TRBV2 and TRBJ2-2; tentatively, D is TRBD1 or TRBD2 (5 bases each). The germline V gene has CDR1 SNHLY and CDR2 FYNNEI. This CDR3 is 14 amino acids long. Trimming removed 4 bases at V and 7 bases at J, with 13 bases between. The CDR3 sequence is CASSGVRGSGELFF. The CDR3 DNA sequence: TGTGCCAGCAGTGGGGTTCGGGGCAGCGGGGAGCTGTTTTTT.

The table lists this clonotype with many counts. The genes are TRBV19 and TRBJ1-4; D call uncertain. The CDR3 length is 16 residues. Germline V gene data show CDR1 as LNHDA and CDR2 as SQIVND (reference sequence). Trimming left V 0 bases short and J 4 bases short, with 12 bases between. The CDR3 sequence: CASSIDPGRDNEKLFF. CDR3 in DNA: TGTGCCAGTAGTATAGACCCAGGAAGAGATAATGAAAAACTGTTTTTT.

The chain is built from TRBV12-3 or TRBV12-4 and TRBJ1-2, with D possibly TRBD1 on 6 matching bases. The CDR3 is 17 amino acids. DNA of the CDR3: TGTGCTAGTGGTCCTCACAGGGCTCCGGACATGAACTATGGCTACACCTTC. Protein: CASGPHRAPDMNYGYTF.